A single sample gave rise to the 8 T cell receptor beta chains below, sequenced in a study of PD-1 blockade in classical Hodgkin lymphoma (dated by TCRdb to 2020 to 2022). Interpreted using the paper, the time point label stands for: cycle 4 day 1 (C4D1), after 5 to 7 weeks of nivolumab. All trial patients had relapsed after autologous stem cell transplantation, with cohorts A, B and C differing in prior brentuximab vedotin exposure. To prepare the library, the immunoSEQ multiplex PCR assay was applied. This immuneACCESS table, as held by TCRdb, lists in-frame sequences with V and J called but not all clones. Of the missing ones, under half trace to an unresolved V gene in checked studies; the others have no known cause. The sample includes about 41,000 clones, with 60% to 80% observed a single time. The ten largest clones take up over 2.5% of the sample. Sequenced here: peripheral blood mononuclear cells (PBMCs), sampled before the fourth cycle of nivolumab. These receptors all come from a human donor with classical Hodgkin lymphoma.

There are a few counts of this clone. V usage is TRBV5-1 and J usage is TRBJ2-5; the D gene is possibly TRBD2 (7 bases). Germline values: CDR1 SGHRS, CDR2 YFSETQ. V dropped 1 base and J dropped 5 bases, with 18 bases sitting between them. The CDR3 spans 16 residues. This CDR3 reads CASSLPPPGGLETQYF. CDR3 bases: TGCGCCAGCAGCTTGCCTCCACCCGGGGGGCTTGAGACCCAGTACTTC. Together with reference TRBV5-1 and TRBJ2-5, the CDR3 gives the full variable domain: KAGVTQTPRYLIKTRGQQVTLSCSPISGHRSVSWYQQTPGQGLQFLFEYFSETQRNKGNFPGRFSGRQFSNSRSEMNVSTLELGDSALYLCASSLPPPGGLETQYFGPGTRLLVL.

The V call is TRBV7-7, the J call TRBJ2-2; tentative D call: TRBD2 (6 bases). In germline, CDR1 is SSHAT, CDR2 FNYEAQ (reference sequence). The length of the CDR3 is 14 residues. CDR3 sequence reads: CAVGAGFNTGELFF. The DNA for the CDR3 is TGTGCTGTCGGGGCGGGGTTTAACACCGGGGAGCTGTTTTTT.

This chain joins TRBV4-3 and TRBJ2-7; 7 bases align to TRBD1. Germline lookup yields CDR1 LGHNA and CDR2 YSLEER. The CDR3 runs to 16 residues. The V gene end was trimmed by 0 bases and the J gene end by 6 bases; junction bases not matched to a gene: 11. The CDR3 sequence is CASSQERNQGVFEQYF. The CDR3 DNA follows: TGCGCCAGCAGCCAAGAAAGAAACCAGGGGGTCTTCGAGCAGTACTTC.

V and J are TRBV5-1 and TRBJ1-2; 7 nucleotides align to TRBD1. The germline V gene has CDR1 SGHRS and CDR2 YFSETQ. The V segment lost 4 bases and the J segment 6 bases; nucleotides outside the gene matches: 6. CDR3 length equals 13 residues. The CDR3 DNA is TGCGCCAGCAGCACGACAGGGAGGGATGGCTACACCTTC. This gives the protein CASSTTGRDGYTF. The full variable domain, completed using reference TRBV5-1 and TRBJ1-2, is KAGVTQTPRYLIKTRGQQVTLSCSPISGHRSVSWYQQTPGQGLQFLFEYFSETQRNKGNFPGRFSGRQFSNSRSEMNVSTLELGDSALYLCASSTTGRDGYTFGSGTRLTVV.

The chain carries TRBV5-4 and TRBJ1-2; D uncertain. This CDR3 has 15 residues. Germline V gene lookup returns CDR1 SGHNT and CDR2 YYREEE (reference sequence). V lost 3 bases and J lost 3, with 15 bases in between. The CDR3 DNA is TGTGCCAGCAGCTCGCCCGGGTACGAGTACTATGGCTACACCTTC. Residues: CASSSPGYEYYGYTF.

V gene TRBV4-3 combines with J gene TRBJ1-2, with 10 nucleotides matching TRBD1. The CDR3 runs to 15 residues. Trimming cost V 2 bases and J 6 bases; bases outside gene matches: 6. Germline CDR1 reads LGHNA; CDR2 reads YSLEER. CDR3 loop: CASSQYRQGADGYTF. CDR3 in DNA: TGCGCCAGCAGCCAATACCGACAGGGGGCCGATGGCTACACCTTC.

This chain connects TRBV27 to TRBJ1-4, with D unclear. Trimming removed 3 bases at V and 8 bases at J, with 13 bases between. The CDR3 length is 14 residues. Germline V gives CDR1 MNHEY, CDR2 SMNVEV (reference sequence). The CDR3 DNA is TGTGCCAGCAGTTTTTTCAGTAGTAGCGAAAAACTGTTTTTT. Translation: CASSFFSSSEKLFF.

About this clone itself: At one end, the junction sequence differs from germline, possibly due to a read error. J is TRBJ1-2 and V is TRBV5-6; tentatively, D is TRBD1 (6 bases). The CDR3 totals 14 residues. Germline CDR1 and CDR2: SGHDT and YYEEEE. The DNA of the CDR3 is TGTGCCAGCACCTTGGGGGGGGCAAACTATGGCTACACCTTC. Translating it yields CASTLGGANYGYTF.